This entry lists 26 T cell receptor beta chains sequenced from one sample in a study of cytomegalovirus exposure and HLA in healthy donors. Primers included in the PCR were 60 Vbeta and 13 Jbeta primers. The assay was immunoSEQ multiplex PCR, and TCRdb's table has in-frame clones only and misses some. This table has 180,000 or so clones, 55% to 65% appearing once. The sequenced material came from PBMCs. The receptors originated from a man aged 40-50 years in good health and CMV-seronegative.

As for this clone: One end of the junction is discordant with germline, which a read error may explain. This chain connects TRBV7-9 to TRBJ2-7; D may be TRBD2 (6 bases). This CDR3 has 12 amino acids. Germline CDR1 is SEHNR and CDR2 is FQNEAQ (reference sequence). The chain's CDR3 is CSSSLGWGDQYF. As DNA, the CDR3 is TGTTCCAGCAGCTTAGGGTGGGGGGACCAGTACTTC.

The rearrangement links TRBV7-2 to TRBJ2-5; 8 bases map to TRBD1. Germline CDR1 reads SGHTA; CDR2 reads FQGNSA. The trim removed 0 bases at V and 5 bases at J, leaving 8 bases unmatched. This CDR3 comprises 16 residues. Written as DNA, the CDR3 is TGTGCCAGCAGCTTAGCGGGGCAGGGGGCGTTGGAGACCCAGTACTTC. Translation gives CASSLAGQGALETQYF.

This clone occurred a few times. CDR3 sequence reads: CASSPEGGSTSYNSPLHF. CDR3 nucleotides: TGCGCCAGCAGCCCGGAGGGGGGGTCAACATCCTATAATTCACCCCTCCACTTT. The chain employs TRBV5-1 and TRBJ1-6; possible D gene TRBD1, 6 bases. Germline V lookup: CDR1 SGHRS, CDR2 YFSETQ. Trimming took 4 bases from V and 1 from J, leaving 18 bases between them. This CDR3 has 18 amino acids.

The CDR3 sequence: CASSPNRGRETQYF. Here the CDR3 DNA reads TGTGCCAGCAGCCCTAACAGGGGACGAGAGACCCAGTACTTC. The chain couples TRBV6-5 to TRBJ2-5, with 7 bases fitting TRBD1. Losses at the gene ends were 6 bases for V and 4 bases for J; bases not matched to a gene: 8. The CDR3 sequence is 14 residues long. Germline CDR1 and CDR2: MNHEY and SVGAGI.

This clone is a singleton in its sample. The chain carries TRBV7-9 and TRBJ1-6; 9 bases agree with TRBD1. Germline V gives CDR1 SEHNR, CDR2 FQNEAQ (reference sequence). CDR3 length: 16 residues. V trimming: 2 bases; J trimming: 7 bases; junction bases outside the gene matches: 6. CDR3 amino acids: CASSLYGTGTNSPLHF. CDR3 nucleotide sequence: TGTGCCAGCAGCTTATACGGGACAGGGACGAATTCACCCCTCCACTTT.

The CDR3 sequence: CSVEDSGGGEAFF. In DNA form, the CDR3 reads TGCAGCGTTGAAGACTCGGGGGGTGGTGAAGCTTTCTTT. The chain employs TRBV29-1 and TRBJ1-1; the D gene is possibly TRBD1 (5 bases). Germline-derived CDR1 and CDR2 are SQVTM and ANQGSEA. This CDR3 region has 13 residues. V dropped 0 bases and J dropped 7 bases, with 12 bases sitting between them. Full variable domain (missing parts from reference TRBV29-1 and TRBJ1-1): SAVISQKPSRDICQRGTSLTIQCQVDSQVTMMFWYRQQPGQSLTLIATANQGSEATYESGFVIDKFPISRPNLTFSTLTVSNMSPEDSSIYLCSVEDSGGGEAFFGQGTRLTVV.

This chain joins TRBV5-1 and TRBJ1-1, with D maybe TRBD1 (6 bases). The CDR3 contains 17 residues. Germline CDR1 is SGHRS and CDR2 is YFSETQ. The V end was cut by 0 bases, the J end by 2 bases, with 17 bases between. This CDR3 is CASSLALVGQINTEAFF. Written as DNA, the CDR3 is TGCGCCAGCAGCTTGGCTTTAGTAGGACAGATAAACACTGAAGCTTTCTTT.

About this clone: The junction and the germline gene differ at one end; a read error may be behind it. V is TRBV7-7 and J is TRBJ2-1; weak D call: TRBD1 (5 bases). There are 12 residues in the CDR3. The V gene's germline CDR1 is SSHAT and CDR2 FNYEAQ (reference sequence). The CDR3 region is CASSLTVGEQFF. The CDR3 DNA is TGTGCTAGCAGCTTGACAGTAGGTGAGCAGTTCTTC.

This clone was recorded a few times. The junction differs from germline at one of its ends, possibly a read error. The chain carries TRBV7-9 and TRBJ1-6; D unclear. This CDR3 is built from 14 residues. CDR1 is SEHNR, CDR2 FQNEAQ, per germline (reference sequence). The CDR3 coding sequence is TGTTCCAGCAGCGACGGGTCGGAAAATTCACCCCTCCACTTT. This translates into CSSSDGSENSPLHF.

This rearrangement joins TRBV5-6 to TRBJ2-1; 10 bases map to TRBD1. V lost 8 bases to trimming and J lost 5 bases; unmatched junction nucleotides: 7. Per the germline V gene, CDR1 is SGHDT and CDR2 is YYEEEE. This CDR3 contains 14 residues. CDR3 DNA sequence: TGTGCCAGGGGCCGGGACAGGGGAGACAATGAGCAGTTCTTC. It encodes CARGRDRGDNEQFF.

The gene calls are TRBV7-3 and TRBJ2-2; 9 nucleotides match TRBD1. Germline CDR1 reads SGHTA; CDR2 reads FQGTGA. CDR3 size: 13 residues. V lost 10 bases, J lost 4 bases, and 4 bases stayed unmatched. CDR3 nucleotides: TGTGCCACCGGGACAGGGCCCACCGGGGAGCTGTTTTTT. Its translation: CATGTGPTGELFF.

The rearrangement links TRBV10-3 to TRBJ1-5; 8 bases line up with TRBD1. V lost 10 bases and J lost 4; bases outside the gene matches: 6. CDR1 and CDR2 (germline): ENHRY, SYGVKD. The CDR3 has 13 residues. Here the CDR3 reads CATRGDRNQPQHF. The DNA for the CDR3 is TGTGCCACGAGGGGGGACAGGAATCAGCCCCAGCATTTT.

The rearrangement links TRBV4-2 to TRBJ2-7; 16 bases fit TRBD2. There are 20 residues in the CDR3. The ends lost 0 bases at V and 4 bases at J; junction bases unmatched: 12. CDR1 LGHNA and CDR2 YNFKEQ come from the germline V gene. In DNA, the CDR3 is TGTGCCAGCAGCCAAGACCTTGGGACTAGCGGGAGGGGGTGGGAGTACGAGCAGTACTTC. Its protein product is CASSQDLGTSGRGWEYEQYF.

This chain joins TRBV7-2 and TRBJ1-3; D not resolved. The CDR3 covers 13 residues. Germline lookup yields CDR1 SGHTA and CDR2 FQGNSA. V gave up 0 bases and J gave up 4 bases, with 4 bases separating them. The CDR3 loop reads CASSLARGNTIYF. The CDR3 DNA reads TGTGCCAGCAGCTTAGCGAGGGGAAACACCATATATTTT. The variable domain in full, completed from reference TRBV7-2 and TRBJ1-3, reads GAGVSQSPSNKVTEKGKDVELRCDPISGHTALYWYRQSLGQGLEFLIYFQGNSAPDKSGLPSDRFSAERTGGSVSTLTIQRTQQEDSAVYLCASSLARGNTIYFGEGSWLTVV.

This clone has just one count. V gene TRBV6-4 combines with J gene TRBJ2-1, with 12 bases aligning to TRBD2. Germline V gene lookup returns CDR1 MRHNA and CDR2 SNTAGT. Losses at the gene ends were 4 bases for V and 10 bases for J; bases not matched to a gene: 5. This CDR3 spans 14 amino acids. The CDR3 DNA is TGTGCCAGCAGTGCACTAGCGGGAGGATTCGAGCAGTTCTTC. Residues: CASSALAGGFEQFF.

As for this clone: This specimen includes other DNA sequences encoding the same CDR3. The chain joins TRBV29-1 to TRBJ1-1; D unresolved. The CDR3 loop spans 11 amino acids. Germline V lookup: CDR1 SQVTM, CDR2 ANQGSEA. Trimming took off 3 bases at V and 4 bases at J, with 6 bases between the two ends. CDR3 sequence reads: CSVDRGTEAFF. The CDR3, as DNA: TGCAGCGTTGATAGAGGCACTGAAGCTTTCTTT.

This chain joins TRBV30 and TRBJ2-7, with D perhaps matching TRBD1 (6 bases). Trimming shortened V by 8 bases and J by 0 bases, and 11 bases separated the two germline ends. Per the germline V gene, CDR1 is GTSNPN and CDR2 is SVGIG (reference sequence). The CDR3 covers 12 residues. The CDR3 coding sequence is TGTGCCAGCAGGGGTTTCTCCTACGAGCAGTACTTC. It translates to CASRGFSYEQYF.

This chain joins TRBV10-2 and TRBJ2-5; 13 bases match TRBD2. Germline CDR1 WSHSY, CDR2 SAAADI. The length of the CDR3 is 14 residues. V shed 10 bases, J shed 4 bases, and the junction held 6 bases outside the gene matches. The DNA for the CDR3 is TGCGCCACCCGACTAGCGGGGGGTGGAGAGACCCAGTACTTC. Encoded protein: CATRLAGGGETQYF.

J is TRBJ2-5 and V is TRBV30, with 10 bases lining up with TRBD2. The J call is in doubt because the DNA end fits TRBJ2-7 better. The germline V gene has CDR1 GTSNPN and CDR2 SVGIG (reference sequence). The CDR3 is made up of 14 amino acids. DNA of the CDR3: TGTGCCTGGGGGGCCCTAGCGGGAGTTTACGAGCAGTACTTC. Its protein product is CAWGALAGVYEQYF.

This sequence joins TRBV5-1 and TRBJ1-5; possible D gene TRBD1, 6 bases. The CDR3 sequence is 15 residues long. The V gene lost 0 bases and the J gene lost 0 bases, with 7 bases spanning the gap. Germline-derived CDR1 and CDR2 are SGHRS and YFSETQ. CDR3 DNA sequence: TGCGCCAGCAGCTTGGGGACAGATAGCAATCAGCCCCAGCATTTT. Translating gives CASSLGTDSNQPQHF. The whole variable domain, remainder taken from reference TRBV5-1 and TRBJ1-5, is KAGVTQTPRYLIKTRGQQVTLSCSPISGHRSVSWYQQTPGQGLQFLFEYFSETQRNKGNFPGRFSGRQFSNSRSEMNVSTLELGDSALYLCASSLGTDSNQPQHFGDGTRLSIL.

CDR3 DNA: TGCGCCAGCAGCCAAGATAGTATGCCTACCCCCTACGAGCAGTACTTC. Amino acids: CASSQDSMPTPYEQYF. V is TRBV4-3 and J is TRBJ2-7; D is ambiguous. Per the germline V gene, CDR1 is LGHNA and CDR2 is YSLEER. This CDR3 has 16 amino acids. V was clipped by 0 bases and J by 2 bases, with 14 bases between them.

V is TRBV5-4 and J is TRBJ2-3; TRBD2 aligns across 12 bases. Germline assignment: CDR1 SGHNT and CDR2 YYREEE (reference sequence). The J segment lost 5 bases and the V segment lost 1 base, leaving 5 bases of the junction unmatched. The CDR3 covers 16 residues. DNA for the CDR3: TGTGCCAGCAGCTTGCGGCTAGCGGGGGGGCAAGATACGCAGTATTTT. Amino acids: CASSLRLAGGQDTQYF. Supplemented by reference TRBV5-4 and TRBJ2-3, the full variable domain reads ETGVTQSPTHLIKTRGQQVTLRCSSQSGHNTVSWYQQALGQGPQFIFQYYREEENGRGNFPPRFSGLQFPNYSSELNVNALELDDSALYLCASSLRLAGGQDTQYFGPGTRLTVL.

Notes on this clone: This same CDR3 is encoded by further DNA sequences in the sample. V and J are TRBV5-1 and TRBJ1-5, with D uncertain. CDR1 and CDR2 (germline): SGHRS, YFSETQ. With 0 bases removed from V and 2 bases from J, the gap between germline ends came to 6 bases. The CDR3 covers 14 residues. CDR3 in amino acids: CASSLGGGNQPQHF. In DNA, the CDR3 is TGCGCCAGCAGCTTGGGAGGTGGCAATCAGCCCCAGCATTTT. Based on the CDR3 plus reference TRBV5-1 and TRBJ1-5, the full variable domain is KAGVTQTPRYLIKTRGQQVTLSCSPISGHRSVSWYQQTPGQGLQFLFEYFSETQRNKGNFPGRFSGRQFSNSRSEMNVSTLELGDSALYLCASSLGGGNQPQHFGDGTRLSIL.

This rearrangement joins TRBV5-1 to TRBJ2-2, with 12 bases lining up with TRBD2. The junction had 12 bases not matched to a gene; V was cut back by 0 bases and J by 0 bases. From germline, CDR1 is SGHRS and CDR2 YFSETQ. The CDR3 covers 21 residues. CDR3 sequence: CASSLVRLAGGPGANTGELFF. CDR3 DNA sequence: TGCGCCAGCAGCTTGGTACGGCTAGCGGGAGGGCCTGGGGCGAACACCGGGGAGCTGTTTTTT.

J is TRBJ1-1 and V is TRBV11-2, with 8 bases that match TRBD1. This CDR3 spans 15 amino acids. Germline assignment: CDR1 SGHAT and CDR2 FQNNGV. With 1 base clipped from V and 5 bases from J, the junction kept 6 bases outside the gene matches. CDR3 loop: CASSLAQGQGTEAFF. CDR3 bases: TGTGCCAGCAGCTTAGCTCAAGGACAGGGAACTGAAGCTTTCTTT.

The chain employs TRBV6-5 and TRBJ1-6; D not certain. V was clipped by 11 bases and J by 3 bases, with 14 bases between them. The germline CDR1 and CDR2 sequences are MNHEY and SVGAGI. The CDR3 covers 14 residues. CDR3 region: CAARPRNYNSPLHF. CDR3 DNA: TGTGCCGCCAGGCCCCGCAACTATAATTCACCCCTCCACTTT.